This T cell receptor beta chain stems from a study of human T cells and chemical hapten exposure. MiXCR, run by TCRdb on the RACE reads, gives a single entry per CDR3 protein. The sample lists approximately 80,000 distinct CDR3 sequences; 9.5% to 13% were seen once. Time point defined: patch test 2, 6 weeks after DPC sensitization. Treatment denoted: therapeutic diphenylcyclopropenone sensitization with weekly scalp DPC. In every case, blood was obtained before the patch test was applied. Per the germline V gene, CDR1 is SQVTM and CDR2 is ANQGSEA. The CDR3 extends over 13 amino acids. Trimming left V 7 bases short and J 5 bases short, with 15 bases between.

The rearrangement joins TRBV29-1 to TRBJ1-5, with D tentatively TRBD1 (6 bases). This receptor was obtained from a woman aged 30 to 39 with alopecia areata. Some clones in this sample may be carry-over from other donors' samples. The source material was whole blood, sampled in connection with sensitization to the hapten diphenylcyclopropenone (DPC). This CDR3 is CSGSRGWDQPQHF. CDR3 in DNA: TGCAGCGGCAGCAGGGGTTGGGATCAGCCCCAGCATTTT.